The T cell receptor (beta chain) under discussion was sequenced for a study of neurological immune-mediated disorders. Ten or more counts support this clonotype. TCRdb used MiXCR to reprocess the 5' RACE reads, holding one entry per CDR3 protein. The table has approximately 80,000 distinct CDR3 sequences, 5.5% to 6.5% seen once; the top ten hold roughly 8.6%. CDR1 ENHRY and CDR2 SYGVKD come from the germline V gene. The CDR3 has 12 amino acids. V dropped 6 bases and J dropped 1 base, with 6 bases sitting between them. The time point: longitudinal time-point 2. The chain combines TRBV10-3 with TRBJ1-2; D ambiguous. The material sequenced was PBMCs. The origin of this receptor is a woman aged 55-75 years with multiple sclerosis. The CDR3 is CAISPNNYGYTF. The CDR3 region has the DNA TGTGCCATCAGCCCGAATAACTATGGCTACACCTTC.